A selection of T cell receptor beta chains follows, all from one sample in a study of neurological immune-mediated disorders. In TCRdb, the 5' RACE reads were re-called with MiXCR into one record per CDR3 protein. The sample has roughly 50,000 distinct CDR3 sequences; approximately 16% are singletons. Sequenced: PBMCs. The receptors derive from a man in his 60s in good health. CDR3s include the opening cysteine and the closing phenylalanine or tryptophan. The D gene is left open where the match is weak. Clone size is not always given. Where it is, it says once, few, many or a class for expanded clones.

>TRBD1|TRBJ1-5|14|TRBV6-1|many
CASSRQGWNQPQHF
TGTGCCAGCAGCAGACAGGGGTGGAATCAGCCCCAGCATTTT
>-|TRBJ2-3|19|TRBV27|-
CASSLSDGTSPASTDTQYF
TGTGCCAGCAGTTTATCGGACGGGACTTCACCTGCTAGCACAGATACGCAGTATTTT
>-|TRBJ2-2|11|TRBV6-5|few
CAAANTGELFF
TGTGCCGCAGCTAACACCGGGGAGCTGTTTTTT
>-|TRBJ1-5|14|TRBV10-3|many
CAISESASNQPQHF
TGTGCCATCAGTGAGTCTGCCAGCAATCAGCCCCAGCATTTT
>-|TRBJ2-5|15|TRBV4-2|-
CASSQAEGEQETQYF
TGTGCCAGCAGCCAAGCGGAGGGGGAGCAAGAGACCCAGTACTTC
>TRBD2|TRBJ2-3|16|TRBV7-2|many
CASSLGSGGPTDTQYF
TGTGCCAGCAGCTTAGGGTCGGGAGGGCCCACAGATACGCAGTATTTT
>TRBD1|TRBJ2-7|15|TRBV5-5|many
CASSLGTGTVIEQYF
TGTGCCAGCAGCTTGGGTACCGGGACAGTAATCGAGCAGTACTTC
>-|TRBJ2-1|14|TRBV29-1|many
CSVAKSAPGNEQFF
TGCAGCGTTGCTAAGTCGGCGCCCGGCAATGAGCAGTTCTTC
>-|TRBJ1-1|13|TRBV20-1|many
CSALGLRQVEAFF
TGCAGTGCATTGGGACTCAGACAGGTTGAAGCTTTCTTT
>TRBD2|TRBJ2-1|16|TRBV7-8|many
CASSKALAGVSNEQFF
TGTGCCAGCAGCAAGGCACTAGCGGGAGTCTCCAATGAGCAGTTCTTC
>-|TRBJ2-7|14|TRBV7-2|many
CASSLVPGPYEQYF
TGTGCCAGCAGCTTAGTTCCAGGACCCTACGAGCAGTACTTC
>-|TRBJ1-3|17|TRBV7-2|many
CASSLGRAGASGNTIYF
TGTGCCAGCAGCTTAGGAAGGGCAGGGGCTTCTGGAAACACCATATATTTT
>-|TRBJ2-5|12|TRBV29-1|many
CSVGAGEETQYF
TGCAGCGTTGGGGCAGGAGAAGAGACCCAGTACTTC
>-|TRBJ1-1|12|TRBV5-5|-
CVSSFMNTEALF
TGTGTCAGCAGCTTCATGAACACTGAAGCTTTATTT
>TRBD1|TRBJ2-5|12|TRBV10-3|many
CAIRGQGETQYF
TGTGCCATCAGGGGACAGGGAGAGACCCAGTACTTC
>-|TRBJ2-7|16|TRBV28|-
CASNLFELSRPYEQYF
TGTGCCAGCAATTTATTTGAACTATCAAGGCCCTACGAGCAGTACTTC
>TRBD2|TRBJ2-1|14|TRBV20-1|many
CSARKRDFSNEQFF
TGCAGTGCTAGAAAGCGGGACTTCTCCAATGAGCAGTTCTTC
>TRBD2|TRBJ2-7|15|TRBV5-1|many
CASSPSGTAGAEQYF
TGCGCCAGCAGCCCCTCGGGAACTGCGGGAGCCGAGCAGTACTTC
>-|TRBJ2-1|12|TRBV20-1|-
CSLGLAPDEQFF
TGCAGTTTGGGACTTGCCCCCGATGAGCAGTTCTTC
>TRBD2|TRBJ2-1|13|TRBV10-3|many
CAISGLAGGAQFF
TGTGCCATCAGTGGACTAGCGGGAGGGGCGCAGTTCTTC
>-|TRBJ1-1|14|TRBV9|many
CASSVAMENTEAFF
TGTGCCAGCAGCGTAGCTATGGAGAACACTGAAGCTTTCTTT
>-|TRBJ1-6|16|TRBV2|many
CASSEASGPKNSPLHF
TGTGCCAGCAGTGAAGCGTCCGGGCCGAAGAATTCACCCCTCCACTTT
>-|TRBJ2-2|11|TRBV28|many
CASSPRGELFF
TGTGCCAGCAGTCCCAGGGGGGAGCTGTTTTTT
>-|TRBJ2-1|17|TRBV14|many
CASSLFTLVGEFGEQFF
TGTGCCAGCAGCCTATTCACGCTAGTTGGGGAATTTGGTGAGCAGTTCTTC
>-|TRBJ2-2|12|TRBV3-1|many
CASNPNTGELFF
TGTGCCAGCAACCCGAACACCGGGGAGCTGTTTTTT
>-|TRBJ2-3|15|TRBV7-2|many
CASSSRAIGSDTQYF
TGTGCCAGCAGCTCCAGGGCTATCGGCTCAGATACGCAGTATTTT
>TRBD2|TRBJ2-3|15|TRBV7-9|-
CATTWGGSLADTQYF
TGTGCCACCACGTGGGGGGGAAGTCTGGCAGATACGCAGTATTTT
>-|TRBJ2-1|16|TRBV25-1|many
CASSELRGARGNEQFF
TGTGCCAGCAGTGAATTGCGAGGGGCCCGCGGCAATGAGCAGTTCTTC
>-|TRBJ2-7|14|TRBV20-1|once
CSARDWAGGYEQYF
TGCAGTGCTAGAGATTGGGCAGGGGGGTACGAGCAGTACTTC
>-|TRBJ2-1|14|TRBV28|many
CASSSGGSPNEQFF
TGTGCCAGCAGTTCCGGAGGTTCCCCCAATGAGCAGTTCTTC
>TRBD2|TRBJ2-1|17|TRBV7-2|many
CASSRVAGGRSYGEQFF
TGTGCCAGCAGCCGCGTGGCGGGAGGGCGGTCCTACGGTGAGCAGTTCTTC
>-|TRBJ1-4|14|TRBV5-1|many
CASSLGTADEKLFF
TGCGCCAGCAGCTTGGGGACAGCGGACGAAAAACTGTTTTTT
>-|TRBJ2-3|14|TRBV3-1|many
CASSPTRGTDTQYF
TGTGCCAGCAGCCCAACCAGAGGGACAGATACGCAGTATTTT
>-|TRBJ2-6|14|TRBV20-1|many
CSASPSSGANVLTF
TGCAGTGCTAGCCCCAGCTCTGGGGCCAACGTCCTGACTTTC
>-|TRBJ1-4|12|TRBV20-1|many
CSALRGNEKLFF
TGCAGTGCTTTACGTGGTAATGAAAAACTGTTTTTT
>-|TRBJ1-6|15|TRBV7-9|many
CASSPPTVDNSPLHF
TGTGCCAGCAGCCCCCCAACTGTGGATAATTCACCCCTCCACTTT
>-|TRBJ2-7|11|TRBV5-1|-
CASSLRYEPYF
TGCGCCAGCAGCCTTCGCTACGAGCCGTACTTC
>-|TRBJ2-4|16|TRBV7-2|many
CASSSQGSWGEDIQYF
TGTGCCAGCAGCTCCCAGGGTAGTTGGGGTGAGGACATTCAGTACTTC
>-|TRBJ2-1|15|TRBV4-1|many
CASRLALSSYNEQFF
TGCGCCAGCAGACTAGCCCTTAGCTCCTACAATGAGCAGTTCTTC
>TRBD2|TRBJ2-1|14|TRBV3-1|many
CDELAGAPYNEQFF
TGTGATGAGCTAGCGGGAGCACCTTACAATGAGCAGTTCTTC
>-|TRBJ2-6|15|TRBV15|many
CATSKGGAGANVLTF
TGTGCCACCAGCAAGGGGGGGGCTGGGGCCAACGTCCTGACTTTC
>-|TRBJ1-2|15|TRBV12-3/TRBV12-4|many
CASSLKGHGVGGYTF
TGTGCCAGCAGTTTAAAGGGCCACGGCGTGGGTGGCTACACCTTC
>-|TRBJ2-1|13|TRBV29-1|-
CSIGVGGYNEQFF
TGCAGCATTGGAGTGGGGGGCTACAATGAGCAGTTCTTC